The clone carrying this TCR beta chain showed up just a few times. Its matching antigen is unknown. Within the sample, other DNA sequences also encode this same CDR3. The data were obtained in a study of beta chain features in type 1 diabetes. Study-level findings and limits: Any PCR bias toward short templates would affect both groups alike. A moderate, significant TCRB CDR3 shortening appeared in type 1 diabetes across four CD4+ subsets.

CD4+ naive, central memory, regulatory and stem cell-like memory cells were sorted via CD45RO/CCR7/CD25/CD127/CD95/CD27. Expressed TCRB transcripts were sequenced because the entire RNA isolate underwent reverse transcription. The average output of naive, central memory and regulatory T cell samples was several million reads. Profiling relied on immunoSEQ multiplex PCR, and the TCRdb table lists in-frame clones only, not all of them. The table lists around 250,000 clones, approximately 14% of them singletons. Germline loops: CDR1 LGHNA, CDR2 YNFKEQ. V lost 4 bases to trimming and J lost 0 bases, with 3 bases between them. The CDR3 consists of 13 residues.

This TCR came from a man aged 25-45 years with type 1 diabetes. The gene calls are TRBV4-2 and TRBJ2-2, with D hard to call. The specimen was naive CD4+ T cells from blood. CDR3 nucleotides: TGTGCCAGCAGCCCCTCGAACACCGGGGAGCTGTTTTTT. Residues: CASSPSNTGELFF.